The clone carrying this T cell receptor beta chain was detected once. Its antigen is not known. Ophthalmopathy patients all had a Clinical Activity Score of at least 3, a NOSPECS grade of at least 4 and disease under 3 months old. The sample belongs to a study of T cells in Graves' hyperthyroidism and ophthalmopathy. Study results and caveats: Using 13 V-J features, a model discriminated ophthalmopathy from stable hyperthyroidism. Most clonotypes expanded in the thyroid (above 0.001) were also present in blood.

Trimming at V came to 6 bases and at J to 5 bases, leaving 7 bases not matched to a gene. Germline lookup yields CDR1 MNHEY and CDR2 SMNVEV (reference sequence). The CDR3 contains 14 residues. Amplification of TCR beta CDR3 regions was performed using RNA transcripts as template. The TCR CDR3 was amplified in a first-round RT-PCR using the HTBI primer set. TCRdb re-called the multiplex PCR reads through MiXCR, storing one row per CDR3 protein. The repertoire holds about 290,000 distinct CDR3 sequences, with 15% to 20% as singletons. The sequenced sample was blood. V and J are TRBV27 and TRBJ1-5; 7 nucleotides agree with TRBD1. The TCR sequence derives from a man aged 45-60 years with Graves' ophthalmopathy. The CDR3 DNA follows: TGTGCCAGCAGCCCGGACAGGCTGGATCAGCCCCAGCATTTT. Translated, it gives CASSPDRLDQPQHF.